Detailed here is one T cell receptor (beta chain). This specimen belongs to a study of T-cell reconstitution after alpha-beta-depleted transplantation in children. For TCRbeta, the library was prepared with unique molecular identifiers. TCRdb ran MiXCR on the PCR reads and lists one entry per CDR3 protein. Of about 600,000 distinct CDR3 sequences listed, roughly a tenth are singletons. The source of this sequence is a human donor who donated a stem cell graft to a child with acute myeloid leukemia. The material sequenced was PBMCs from the stem cell graft donor, taken from the stem cell graft.

The CDR3 loop reads CASSDQGGSNQPQHF. In DNA, the CDR3 is TGTGCCAGCAGTGACCAAGGGGGTAGCAATCAGCCCCAGCATTTT. The chain employs TRBV2 and TRBJ1-5; D possibly corresponds to TRBD1 (6 bases). Germline-derived CDR1 and CDR2 are SNHLY and FYNNEI. The CDR3 is 15 amino acids. V lost 3 bases, J lost 0 bases, and 9 bases lay in between.